This T cell receptor beta chain emerged from a study of T cell repertoires in cytomegalovirus infection. In germline, CDR1 is MDHEN, CDR2 SYDVKM. V was cut by 5 bases and J by 6 bases, with 20 bases left in between. The CDR3 sequence is 15 residues long. The sample holds a few counts of this clonotype. TCRdb reanalysed the reads using MiXCR and keeps one entry per CDR3 protein. The sample shows about 150,000 distinct CDR3 sequences, more than 15% of them seen only once. The chain carries TRBV28 and TRBJ2-7; TRBD2 might be the D (6 bases). This TCR was recovered from a human donor in good health (CMV status not recorded). Some clones in this sample may be carry-over from other donors' samples. Sequenced input: CD8+ T cells from PBMCs. CDR3 coding DNA: TGTGCCAGCAGTCCAGCGGGCGGCGCTATCGGCGAGCAGTACTTC. Its translation is CASSPAGGAIGEQYF. The complete variable domain, with remaining parts taken from reference TRBV28 and TRBJ2-7, reads DVKVTQSSRYLVKRTGEKVFLECVQDMDHENMFWYRQDPGLGLRLIYFSYDVKMKEKGDIPEGYSVSREKKERFSLILESASTNQTSMYLCASSPAGGAIGEQYFGPGTRLTVT.